The 32 T cell receptor beta chains given below trace back to one sample, sequenced in a study of OX40 agonist ivuxolimab in advanced cancers. Sequencing was performed with immunoSEQ multiplex PCR; in TCRdb, only in-frame clones are kept and a portion is missing. The sample consists of tens of thousands of clones, over 75% of them appearing once. The sequencing here drew on CD4+ or CD8+ T cells sorted from blood, taken in a trial of the OX40 agonist ivuxolimab. The receptor source for this set is an adult with an advanced solid tumor such as melanoma, head and neck, liver or kidney cancer.

The rearrangement links TRBV10-2 to TRBJ2-5, with 9 nucleotides matching TRBD2. This CDR3 is built from 15 residues. Unmatched junction bases numbered 6, after V lost 5 bases and J lost 2 bases. In germline, CDR1 is WSHSY, CDR2 SAAADI. CDR3 in amino acids: CASSRLAGQQETQYF. The CDR3 DNA reads TGCGCCAGCAGTCGGCTAGCGGGACAACAAGAGACCCAGTACTTC.

On this clone: The sample holds other DNA sequences that translate to the same CDR3. The chain links TRBV7-9 to TRBJ2-5, with a possible D match to TRBD1 (5 bases). V dropped 3 bases and J dropped 1 base, with 12 bases sitting between them. Looked up from germline, CDR1 is SEHNR and CDR2 is FQNEAQ (reference sequence). The CDR3 is made up of 15 amino acids. In nucleotides, the CDR3 is TGTGCCAGCAGCTTGTTAGGGGCAGTCCAAGAGACCCAGTACTTC. Translated, it gives CASSLLGAVQETQYF.

The chain uses TRBV5-6 and TRBJ2-1, with D perhaps being TRBD1 or TRBD2 (7 bases each). Germline CDR1 reads SGHDT; CDR2 reads YYEEEE. The V end lost 4 bases, the J end lost 3 bases, and 23 bases lay between the germline ends. CDR3 length: 18 residues. The CDR3 loop is CASSAPGGADQIYNEQFF. DNA of the CDR3: TGTGCCAGCAGCGCCCCAGGGGGGGCAGACCAAATCTACAATGAGCAGTTCTTC.

This clone was counted between two and nine times. This rearrangement joins TRBV6-5 to TRBJ1-5; 8 bases line up with TRBD1. Germline CDR1 MNHEY, CDR2 SVGAGI. The CDR3 covers 16 residues. Trimming at V came to 4 bases and at J to 2 bases, leaving 7 bases not matched to a gene. The CDR3 bases are TGTGCCAGCAGTTTCCGGACAGGGAGAGGCAATCAGCCCCAGCATTTT. It specifies CASSFRTGRGNQPQHF.

This chain joins TRBV10-2 and TRBJ1-3; D not resolved. V lost 5 bases, J lost 1 base, and 3 bases lay in between. This CDR3 contains 12 residues. Germline V CDR1 and CDR2: WSHSY, SAAADI. The CDR3 DNA reads as TGCGCCAGCAGTACATCTGGAAACACCATATATTTT. The encoded protein is CASSTSGNTIYF.

This sequence joins TRBV19 and TRBJ2-2; TRBD2 might be the D (5 bases). The V gene lost 3 bases and the J gene lost 4 bases, with 12 bases spanning the gap. There are 15 residues in the CDR3. Germline CDR1 is LNHDA and CDR2 is SQIVND (reference sequence). As DNA, the CDR3 is TGTGCCAGTAGTATCGGACTCTACATCACCGGGGAGCTGTTTTTT. This encodes CASSIGLYITGELFF.

CDR3 loop: CATSATVSNPSGNTIYF. The CDR3 region has the DNA TGTGCCACCAGCGCCACCGTAAGTAACCCCTCTGGAAACACCATATATTTT. This rearrangement joins TRBV15 to TRBJ1-3; D is uncertain. This CDR3 region has 17 residues. The germline CDR1 and CDR2 sequences are LNHNV and YYDKDF (reference sequence). The germline V and J ends were trimmed by 5 bases and 0 bases, with 17 bases remaining between them.

This clone appeared a few times. The chain uses TRBV6-1 and TRBJ2-1; no reliable D call. With 5 bases removed from V and 8 bases from J, the gap between germline ends came to 10 bases. The CDR3 has 12 amino acids. From germline, CDR1 is MNHNS and CDR2 SASEGT. The CDR3 coding sequence is TGTGCCAGCAGTTCTAGTGTCCATGAGCAGTTCTTC. This codes for CASSSSVHEQFF.

The V and J genes are TRBV19 and TRBJ2-7; D is tentatively TRBD1 or TRBD2 (5 bases each). The germline V and J ends were trimmed by 1 base and 5 bases, with 12 bases remaining between them. The CDR3 is made up of 14 amino acids. The germline V gene has CDR1 LNHDA and CDR2 SQIVND (reference sequence). The CDR3: CASSIGGRSDEQYF. The CDR3, as DNA: TGTGCCAGTAGTATAGGGGGACGGTCGGACGAGCAGTACTTC.

The chain uses TRBV7-2 and TRBJ2-7, with 10 bases matching TRBD1. The CDR3 sequence is 14 residues long. V dropped 3 bases and J dropped 7; count of bases not matched to a gene: 6. Germline V gene sequence: CDR1 SGHTA, CDR2 FQGNSA. CDR3 coding DNA: TGTGCCAGCAGCTTCGACAGGGGGCAGGATGAGCAGTACTTC. Its translation is CASSFDRGQDEQYF. The full variable domain, completed using reference TRBV7-2 and TRBJ2-7, is GAGVSQSPSNKVTEKGKDVELRCDPISGHTALYWYRQSLGQGLEFLIYFQGNSAPDKSGLPSDRFSAERTGGSVSTLTIQRTQQEDSAVYLCASSFDRGQDEQYFGPGTRLTVT.

The V and J genes are TRBV6-6 and TRBJ1-5, with D maybe TRBD1 (5 bases). The length of the CDR3 is 16 residues. The germline V and J ends were trimmed by 5 bases and 0 bases, with 14 bases remaining between them. Germline lookup yields CDR1 MNHNY and CDR2 SVGAGI (reference sequence). The CDR3 nucleotides read TGTGCCAGCAGTCCCGGGACGGGGTATAGCAATCAGCCCCAGCATTTT. This encodes CASSPGTGYSNQPQHF.

This clone appeared a single time. This chain joins TRBV9 and TRBJ2-1, with unresolved D. From germline, CDR1 is SGDLS and CDR2 YYNGEE. This CDR3 region has 13 residues. V was trimmed by 5 bases and J by 3 bases, leaving 9 bases between them. The CDR3 nucleotides read TGTGCCAGCAGGTCGGCACACTACAATGAGCAGTTCTTC. Translation: CASRSAHYNEQFF.

V and J are TRBV7-9 and TRBJ2-6; 10 positions match TRBD1. The junction had 4 bases not matched to a gene; V was cut back by 6 bases and J by 2 bases. This CDR3 has 16 amino acids. CDR1 SEHNR and CDR2 FQNEAQ come from the germline V gene (reference sequence). This CDR3 reads CASRVTGGAGANVLTF. In DNA form, the CDR3 reads TGTGCCAGCAGAGTGACAGGGGGCGCTGGGGCCAACGTCCTGACTTTC.

The J gene is TRBJ2-1, the V gene TRBV7-9; perhaps TRBD2 as D (5 bases). CDR1 and CDR2 (germline): SEHNR, FQNEAQ (reference sequence). Trimming cost V 4 bases and J 4 bases, with 23 bases left between them. The CDR3 extends over 18 amino acids. The CDR3 DNA follows: TGTGCCAGCAGCTCCGCCGCACTACGGACTTCTACTTACAATGAGCAGTTCTTC. Residues: CASSSAALRTSTYNEQFF.

The chain combines TRBV10-3 with TRBJ2-7; 11 positions match TRBD1. J gave up 3 bases and V 2 bases, and 3 bases lay outside the gene matches. The CDR3 sequence is 15 residues long. Looked up from germline, CDR1 is ENHRY and CDR2 is SYGVKD. CDR3 protein: CAISEEDRGLYEQYF. The CDR3 coding sequence is TGTGCCATCAGTGAGGAGGACAGGGGGCTCTACGAGCAGTACTTC.

This rearrangement joins TRBV6-1 to TRBJ1-1, with TRBD1 matching over 8 bases. After removal of 6 bases from V and 4 bases from J, the junction contained 4 bases not matched to a gene. Germline CDR1 and CDR2: MNHNS and SASEGT. The CDR3 spans 13 residues. The CDR3 is CASRDRAATEAFF. The CDR3 coding sequence is TGTGCCAGCAGGGACAGGGCAGCCACTGAAGCTTTCTTT.

V gene TRBV27 combines with J gene TRBJ1-2; TRBD1 is a possible D gene (6 bases). CDR1 and CDR2 from the germline V gene are MNHEY and SMNVEV (reference sequence). The germline V and J ends were trimmed by 2 bases and 4 bases, with 8 bases remaining between them. The CDR3 is 13 amino acids. The CDR3 region is CASSLRGGYGYTF. CDR3 sequence (DNA): TGTGCCAGCAGTTTACGAGGGGGCTATGGCTACACCTTC.

The V call is TRBV5-1, the J call TRBJ1-5; no reliable D call. Germline V gene sequence: CDR1 SGHRS, CDR2 YFSETQ. The CDR3 consists of 11 residues. Between the trimmed V and J ends, which lost 4 bases and 9 bases, there was a span of 8 bases. This CDR3 is CASSRWGPQHF. In DNA form, the CDR3 reads TGCGCCAGCAGCCGATGGGGGCCCCAGCATTTT.

This chain links TRBV7-2 with TRBJ2-1; D call uncertain. Germline V gene lookup returns CDR1 SGHTA and CDR2 FQGNSA. V was trimmed by 5 bases and J by 10 bases, leaving 9 bases between them. This CDR3 spans 11 amino acids. Written as DNA, the CDR3 is TGTGCCAGCAGCCCCCGGCTGGAGCAGTTCTTC. It is translated as CASSPRLEQFF.

CDR3 in amino acids: CASSPTPGTSYNEQFF. CDR3 sequence (DNA): TGTGCCAGCAGCCCAACACCCGGGACTAGCTACAATGAGCAGTTCTTC. The chain joins TRBV7-3 to TRBJ2-1; TRBD2 matches at 8 bases. Germline lookup yields CDR1 SGHTA and CDR2 FQGTGA. J was trimmed by 3 bases and V by 5 bases; bases with no gene match: 9. The CDR3 consists of 16 residues.

V is TRBV15 and J is TRBJ2-5, with 7 bases aligning to TRBD1. CDR3 size: 15 residues. From germline, CDR1 is LNHNV and CDR2 YYDKDF (reference sequence). V was clipped by 5 bases and J by 4 bases; unmatched bases: 10. CDR3 in amino acids: CATSSTGVGPETQYF. DNA of the CDR3: TGTGCCACCAGCTCAACAGGGGTGGGGCCAGAGACCCAGTACTTC.

This clone occurred a few times. The chain uses TRBV6-1 and TRBJ2-7; maybe TRBD1 (6 bases). From germline, CDR1 is MNHNS and CDR2 SASEGT. This CDR3 has 13 amino acids. V was cut by 2 bases and J by 4 bases, with 9 bases left in between. The CDR3 loop is CASSEQGLYEQYF. CDR3 bases: TGTGCCAGCAGTGAACAGGGGTTATACGAGCAGTACTTC.

Written as DNA, the CDR3 is TGTGCCAGTAGTTTACAGACTAGCGGGAGCTCCTACAATGAGCAGTTCTTC. Its translation: CASSLQTSGSSYNEQFF. The V and J genes are TRBV19 and TRBJ2-1, with 12 bases aligning to TRBD2. The V gene end was trimmed by 5 bases and the J gene end by 0 bases; junction bases not matched to a gene: 5. Germline V gives CDR1 LNHDA, CDR2 SQIVND (reference sequence). CDR3 size: 17 residues.

CDR3 protein: CASSQVESSGNTIYF. DNA for the CDR3: TGTGCCAGCAGCCAAGTCGAGAGCTCTGGAAACACCATATATTTT. V is TRBV14 and J is TRBJ1-3; D remains unclear. Looked up from germline, CDR1 is SGHDN and CDR2 is FVKESK. This CDR3 has 15 residues. With 1 base removed from V and 0 bases from J, the gap between germline ends came to 7 bases.

The chain recombines TRBV4-2 with TRBJ2-2; 12 nucleotides align to TRBD1. The CDR3 covers 17 residues. J gave up 5 bases and V 4 bases, and 8 bases lay outside the gene matches. CDR1 and CDR2 (germline): LGHNA, YNFKEQ. The CDR3, as DNA: TGTGCCAGCAGCCGGGATGGGACAGGGGGCCTGACCGGGGAGCTGTTTTTT. It specifies CASSRDGTGGLTGELFF.

This clone occurred once. The chain links TRBV11-2 to TRBJ2-3; D is unclear. This CDR3 comprises 17 residues. Per the germline V gene, CDR1 is SGHAT and CDR2 is FQNNGV. Trimming left V 6 bases short and J 3 bases short, with 22 bases between. CDR3 sequence: CASRQLKRGISTDTQYF. In DNA form, the CDR3 reads TGTGCCAGCAGGCAATTAAAACGAGGAATTTCGACAGATACGCAGTATTTT.

CDR3 region: CAWSGTGPMGEKLFF. The CDR3 DNA reads as TGTGCCTGGAGCGGGACAGGGCCGATGGGGGAAAAACTGTTTTTT. The gene calls are TRBV30 and TRBJ1-4, with 9 bases aligning to TRBD1. The length of the CDR3 is 15 residues. The J segment lost 8 bases and the V segment lost 3 bases, leaving 10 bases of the junction unmatched. Per the germline V gene, CDR1 is GTSNPN and CDR2 is SVGIG (reference sequence). The variable domain in full, with the rest retrieved from reference TRBV30 and TRBJ1-4, is SQTIHQWPATLVQPVGSPLSLECTVEGTSNPNLYWYRQAAGRGLQLLFYSVGIGQISSEVPQNLSASRPQDRQFILSSKKLLLSDSGFYLCAWSGTGPMGEKLFFGSGTQLSVL.

V and J are TRBV19 and TRBJ2-3, with a tentative D call TRBD2 (6 bases). The CDR3 is 14 amino acids. Per the germline V gene, CDR1 is LNHDA and CDR2 is SQIVND (reference sequence). Trimming cost V 7 bases and J 0 bases, with 11 bases left between them. The CDR3 nucleotides read TGTGCCAGTAAGGTAGCGGCTAGCACAGATACGCAGTATTTT. Its translation is CASKVAASTDTQYF.

This clone was detected only once. This sequence joins TRBV13 and TRBJ2-2; TRBD2 might be the D (6 bases). The CDR3 has 16 residues. Germline-derived CDR1 and CDR2 are PRHDT and FYEKMQ (reference sequence). The V and J ends lost 5 bases and 0 bases respectively, with 13 bases between them. As DNA, the CDR3 is TGTGCCAGCAGCCTTCTGGGGGGAGCGAACACCGGGGAGCTGTTTTTT. Its translation: CASSLLGGANTGELFF.

This clone was picked up one time. V usage is TRBV5-1 and J usage is TRBJ2-1; 11 bases match TRBD2. Germline V gene sequence: CDR1 SGHRS, CDR2 YFSETQ. J lost 6 bases, V lost 4 bases, and 9 bases had no gene match. The CDR3 covers 16 residues. The CDR3 here is CASSPGLAAPGNEQFF. The CDR3 DNA sequence: TGCGCCAGCAGCCCGGGACTAGCGGCGCCTGGCAATGAGCAGTTCTTC.

The chain carries TRBV29-1 and TRBJ2-7, with D unclear. The CDR3 totals 13 residues. V was shortened by 4 bases and J by 0 bases, with 10 bases between the two germline ends. Germline CDR1 and CDR2: SQVTM and ANQGSEA. The CDR3 sequence is CSVGSSNSYEQYF. The CDR3 DNA reads TGCAGCGTTGGGTCCAGTAACTCCTACGAGCAGTACTTC.

The chain couples TRBV29-1 to TRBJ1-2; 7 nucleotides align to TRBD1. This CDR3 region has 12 residues. CDR1 and CDR2 from the germline V gene are SQVTM and ANQGSEA. With 7 bases clipped from V and 6 bases from J, the junction kept 8 bases outside the gene matches. CDR3 loop: CSGRQGDNGYTF. The CDR3 DNA sequence: TGCAGCGGTCGACAGGGAGATAATGGCTACACCTTC.